These T cell receptor beta chains were read from a single sample in a study of neurological immune-mediated disorders. TCRdb independently ran MiXCR on the 5' RACE reads; one entry per CDR3 protein. In the table there are approximately 41,000 distinct CDR3 sequences, approximately 15% of which are singletons. Sequencing used CD4+ T cells from blood. The receptors derive from a woman aged 55 to 70 with HTLV-1-associated myelopathy (HAM/TSP). Both conserved end residues are part of each CDR3. Only part of the rows carry a size: once, few, many, or a class if the clone is expanded.

V gene	J gene	clone size	CDR3 protein
TRBV7-2	TRBJ2-3	many	CASSPQAGYGTDTQYF
TRBV7-2	TRBJ2-7	NA	CASSFGGYYEQYF
TRBV20-1	TRBJ1-2	NA	CSATPDRGYGYTF
TRBV5-1	TRBJ2-1	many	CASSLTSGGDNEQFF
TRBV7-6	TRBJ1-6	many	CASSLLGGGANSPLHF
TRBV20-1	TRBJ1-5	many	CSAVIDNQPQHF
TRBV20-1	TRBJ2-5	many	CSARVAGQETQYF
TRBV5-1	TRBJ2-3	medium-sized	CASRVSGGTDTQYF
TRBV7-9	TRBJ1-2	many	CASSVRQGSYGYTF
TRBV10-2	TRBJ2-4	many	CASSTTRGPGVIQYF
TRBV10-3	TRBJ1-4	many	CAISGQGTEKLFF
TRBV7-8	TRBJ1-5	NA	CASSSAFGGQPQHF
TRBV18	TRBJ2-3	many	CASSREADTQYF
TRBV11-3	TRBJ2-3	NA	CASSPDTDTQYF
TRBV5-1	TRBJ1-3	many	CASSLAGVRGNTIYF
TRBV12-3/TRBV12-4	TRBJ1-1	many	CASISWDLFSRNTEAFF
TRBV5-1	TRBJ2-3	many	CASSSLLAGGQDTQYF
TRBV4-2	TRBJ1-2	many	CASSFRDRGNYGYTF
TRBV5-5	TRBJ1-2	NA	CARSLQGGTGGYTF
TRBV3-1	TRBJ2-7	many	CASSQGLAGIPYEQYF
TRBV5-1	TRBJ1-5	many	CASSSDPDSYQPQHF
TRBV5-1	TRBJ2-2	many	CASKDRMNTGELFF
TRBV29-1	TRBJ2-5	many	CSAASWGVGETQYF
TRBV5-1	TRBJ2-2	many	CASSPRAGGTGELFF
TRBV4-1	TRBJ2-7	many	CASSQGQNYEQYF
TRBV7-9	TRBJ2-7	many	CASRSAGTGAEQYF
TRBV6-2/TRBV6-3	TRBJ1-5	few	CASRDTGGPQPQHF
TRBV20-1	TRBJ2-1	NA	CSATRSGSYNEQFF
TRBV20-1	TRBJ1-1	many	CSVPITGFTEAFF
TRBV29-1	TRBJ2-7	NA	CSVDLSGGVEHYF
TRBV5-1	TRBJ2-5	many	CASSLVVATKETQYF
TRBV20-1	TRBJ1-6	many	CSARGPGNSPLHF
TRBV20-1	TRBJ1-2	many	CSATTRDRGLRDGYTF
TRBV5-1	TRBJ1-3	many	CASSLGSPSGNTIYF
TRBV20-1	TRBJ2-3	many	CSATPVPGTDTQYF
TRBV20-1	TRBJ2-7	many	CSASRSGNNEQYF
TRBV20-1	TRBJ2-1	NA	CSARDGGSYNEQFF
TRBV6-5	TRBJ2-1	many	CASSYTSGGAYNEQFF
TRBV20-1	TRBJ2-4	many	CSARDQQGVNIQYF
TRBV30	TRBJ2-7	few	CAWSTTGVEQYF
TRBV20-1	TRBJ2-1	many	CSARLSSRGRGVF
TRBV3-1	TRBJ2-7	many	CASSQVGTVYF